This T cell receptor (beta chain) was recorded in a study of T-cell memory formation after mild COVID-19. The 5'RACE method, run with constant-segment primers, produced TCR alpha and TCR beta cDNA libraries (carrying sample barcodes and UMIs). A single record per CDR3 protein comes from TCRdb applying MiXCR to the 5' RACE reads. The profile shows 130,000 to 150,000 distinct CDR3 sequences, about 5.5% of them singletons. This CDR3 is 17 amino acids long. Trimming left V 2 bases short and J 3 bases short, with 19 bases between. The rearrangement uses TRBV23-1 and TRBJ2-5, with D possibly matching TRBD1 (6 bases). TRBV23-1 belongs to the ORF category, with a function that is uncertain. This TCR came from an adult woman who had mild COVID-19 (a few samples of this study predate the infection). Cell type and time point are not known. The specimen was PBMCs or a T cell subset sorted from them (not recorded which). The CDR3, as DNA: TGCGCCAGCAGTCAAGGGTGGTTCGGAGCAGGGGAAGAGACCCAGTACTTC. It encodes CASSQGWFGAGEETQYF.